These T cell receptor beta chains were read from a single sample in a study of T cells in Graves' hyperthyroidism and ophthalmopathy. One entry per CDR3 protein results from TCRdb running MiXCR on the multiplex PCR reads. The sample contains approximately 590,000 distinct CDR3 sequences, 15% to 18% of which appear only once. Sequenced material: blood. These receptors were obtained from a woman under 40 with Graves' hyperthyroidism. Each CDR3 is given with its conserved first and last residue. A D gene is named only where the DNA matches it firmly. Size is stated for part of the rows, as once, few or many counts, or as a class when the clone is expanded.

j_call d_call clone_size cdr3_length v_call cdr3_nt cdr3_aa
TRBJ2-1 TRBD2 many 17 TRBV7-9 TGTGCCAGCAGCTTCCTGACTAGCGCCAGCTCCTACAATGAGCAGTTCTTC CASSFLTSASSYNEQFF
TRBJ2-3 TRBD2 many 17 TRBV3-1 TGTGCCAGCAGCGCGCGACCGGGACTAGGAAGCACAGATACGCAGTATTTT CASSARPGLGSTDTQYF
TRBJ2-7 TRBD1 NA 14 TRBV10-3 TGTGCCATCAGAGACAGGGACGCTTCCTACGAGCAGTACTTC CAIRDRDASYEQYF
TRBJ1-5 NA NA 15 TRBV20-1 TGCAGTGCTAGAGGGCCTCCAGGGGACAATCAGCCCCAGCATTTT CSARGPPGDNQPQHF
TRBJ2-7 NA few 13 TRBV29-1 TGCAGCGTTGAATCCCCGGGGTTGGGTGAGCAGTACTTC CSVESPGLGEQYF
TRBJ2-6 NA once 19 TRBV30 TGTGCCTGGAGTGTATTTGCCCCGGGCCGACCCTCTGGGGCCAACGTCCTGACTTTC CAWSVFAPGRPSGANVLTF
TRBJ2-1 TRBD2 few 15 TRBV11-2 TGTGCCAGCAGCTTGTTTACTAGCGGGAGTTATGAGCAGTTCTTC CASSLFTSGSYEQFF
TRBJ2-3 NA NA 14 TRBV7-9 TGTGCCAGCAGCCCCACTCTAGCCACAGATACGCAGTATTTT CASSPTLATDTQYF
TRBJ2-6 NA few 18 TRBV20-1 TGCAGTGCTAGATGTCCGGACCCTATAATCTCTGGGGCCAACGTCCTGACTTTC CSARCPDPIISGANVLTF
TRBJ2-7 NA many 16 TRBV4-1 TGCGCCAGCAGCCAAGATCGCGTACCGCTGACCTACGAGCAGTACTTC CASSQDRVPLTYEQYF